The rows below give T cell receptor beta chains drawn from one sample of a study of T cell responses to AZD1222 COVID-19 vaccine. TCRdb's copy holds only in-frame clones and misses some; the assay was immunoSEQ multiplex PCR. The table records about 150,000 clones, approximately 87% of them present only once. The source was peripheral blood, collected on day 0 of MenACWY control vaccination. These TCRs come from an adult in good health. Both conserved end residues are part of each CDR3. The D gene is left open where the match is weak. The listing skips clone size in some rows; elsewhere it reads once, few, many or a size class.

J	D	V	size	CDR3	DNA
TRBJ2-1	TRBD2	TRBV28	.	CASRTSGRGTYNEQFF	TGTGCCAGTAGGACTAGCGGGAGAGGAACCTACAATGAGCAGTTCTTC
TRBJ1-1	.	TRBV6-2/TRBV6-3	once	CASSRAGREAFF	TGTGCCAGCAGTAGGGCCGGGCGGGAAGCTTTCTTT
TRBJ1-1	.	TRBV12-3/TRBV12-4	.	CASSWTGTEAFF	TGTGCCAGCAGTTGGACTGGCACTGAAGCTTTCTTT
TRBJ2-4	.	TRBV25-1	.	CASSDTGPRAKNIQYF	TGTGCCAGCAGTGATACGGGACCCCGTGCCAAAAACATTCAGTACTTC
TRBJ2-6	TRBD2	TRBV28	.	CASSNHGGFGSGANVLTF	TGTGCCAGCAGCAATCACGGGGGGTTCGGCTCTGGGGCCAACGTCCTGACTTTC
TRBJ2-3	.	TRBV5-4	.	CASGRSSTDTQYF	TGTGCCAGCGGGCGGTCTAGCACAGATACGCAGTATTTT
TRBJ1-4	TRBD1	TRBV24-1	.	CATSAVGGSTNEKLFF	TGTGCCACCAGTGCCGTAGGGGGCTCAACTAATGAAAAACTGTTTTTT
TRBJ1-6	.	TRBV19	.	CASSMPATYNSPLHF	TGTGCCAGTAGTATGCCAGCGACTTATAATTCACCCCTCCACTTT
TRBJ1-2	.	TRBV5-1	.	CASRTSVAVYGYTF	TGCGCCAGCCGCACATCGGTCGCAGTCTATGGCTACACCTTC
TRBJ1-2	.	TRBV6-6	few	CASFTRIYGYTF	TGTGCCAGCTTCACACGGATCTATGGCTACACCTTC
TRBJ1-1	.	TRBV5-1	.	CASSPGGASGEAFF	TGCGCCAGCAGCCCGGGCGGGGCGTCTGGTGAAGCTTTCTTT
TRBJ1-4	TRBD1	TRBV2	once	CASNGQGARYNEKLFF	TGTGCCAGCAACGGACAGGGGGCTCGATATAATGAAAAACTGTTTTTT
TRBJ2-4	TRBD1	TRBV12-3/TRBV12-4	.	CASGGQGYIQYF	TGTGCCAGCGGAGGACAGGGATACATTCAGTACTTC
TRBJ1-1	.	TRBV7-9	.	CASSRSLTGGPNTEAFF	TGTGCCAGCAGCCGCTCCCTGACGGGGGGACCGAACACTGAAGCTTTCTTT
TRBJ1-1	TRBD1	TRBV5-1	once	CASSSKQGVNTEAFF	TGCGCCAGCAGCTCGAAACAGGGGGTGAACACTGAAGCTTTCTTT
TRBJ1-1	.	TRBV9	.	CASSPQHRRDTEAFF	TGTGCCAGCAGCCCCCAACACCGAAGGGACACTGAAGCTTTCTTT
TRBJ1-3	.	TRBV7-9	.	CASSPEGIAGWSSGNTIYF	TGTGCCAGCAGCCCCGAGGGTATAGCCGGGTGGAGCTCTGGAAACACCATATATTTT
TRBJ1-3	.	TRBV13	.	CASSRRRGLGNTIYF	TGTGCCAGCAGCAGACGTAGAGGGCTTGGAAACACCATATATTTT
TRBJ2-3	.	TRBV12-5	.	CASGLTKDGQGSTDTQYF	TGTGCTAGTGGTTTGACAAAGGACGGCCAAGGGAGCACAGATACGCAGTATTTT
TRBJ2-3	.	TRBV5-1	.	CASRLLLAGNTDTQYF	TGCGCCAGCCGTCTACTACTGGCGGGAAATACAGATACGCAGTATTTT
TRBJ2-2	TRBD2	TRBV19	.	CASKAGGPNTGELFF	TGTGCGAGTAAAGCGGGAGGGCCGAACACCGGGGAGCTGTTTTTT
TRBJ2-1	.	TRBV13	few	CASSLRRMNEQFF	TGTGCCAGCAGCTTAAGGCGGATGAATGAGCAGTTCTTC
TRBJ2-7	.	TRBV10-3	.	CAISEMREYEQYF	TGTGCCATCAGTGAGATGAGAGAGTACGAGCAGTACTTC
TRBJ2-3	TRBD2	TRBV11-2	.	CASSLWGSGSGITDTQYF	TGTGCCAGCAGCTTATGGGGTTCGGGTAGCGGGATCACAGATACGCAGTATTTT
TRBJ1-1	.	TRBV19	.	CASSPGVTEAFF	TGTGCCAGTAGTCCGGGGGTAACTGAAGCTTTCTTT
TRBJ1-2	TRBD1	TRBV27	few	CASSLGTGANYGYTF	TGTGCCAGCAGTTTAGGGACAGGGGCAAACTATGGCTACACCTTC
TRBJ2-3	TRBD1	TRBV5-4	.	CASSTATGASTDTQYF	TGTGCCAGCAGCACAGCGACAGGGGCTAGCACAGATACGCAGTATTTT
TRBJ1-4	TRBD1	TRBV6-5	.	CASSYRQGLNEKLFF	TGTGCCAGCAGTTACCGACAGGGACTTAATGAAAAACTGTTTTTT
TRBJ2-1	TRBD2	TRBV7-8	few	CASSRTGLAGNEQFF	TGTGCCAGCAGCCGAACGGGACTAGCGGGCAATGAGCAGTTCTTC
TRBJ2-2	.	TRBV6-2/TRBV6-3	.	CASSTSGRRTGELFF	TGTGCCAGCAGTACCTCGGGACGGCGTACCGGGGAGCTGTTTTTT
TRBJ2-7	TRBD2	TRBV5-1	.	CASSLAAGELREQYF	TGCGCCAGCAGCTTGGCGGCGGGAGAATTACGCGAGCAGTACTTC
TRBJ2-3	.	TRBV5-1	.	CASSLLTHTDTQYF	TGCGCCAGCAGCTTACTAACCCACACAGATACGCAGTATTTT
TRBJ1-6	.	TRBV27	.	CASSLTGTTGNSPLHF	TGTGCCAGCAGTTTAACCGGGACGACGGGGAATTCACCCCTCCACTTT
TRBJ2-2	.	TRBV5-1	.	CASSPSMNTGELFF	TGCGCCAGCAGCCCAAGCATGAACACCGGGGAGCTGTTTTTT